Listed below are T cell receptor beta chains from one sample, sequenced in a study of T cells in Graves' hyperthyroidism and ophthalmopathy. From the multiplex PCR reads, TCRdb called clonotypes with MiXCR, one entry per CDR3 protein. Of about 740,000 distinct CDR3 sequences in the sample, 14% were seen once. The material sequenced was blood. The receptors derive from a woman under 30 with Graves' hyperthyroidism. The conserved cysteine and the conserved F or W are not part of the CDR3 here.

V	J	CDR3
TRBV3-1	TRBJ2-7	ASSQGTGPYEQY
TRBV19	TRBJ2-1	ASSRGTSDNEQF
TRBV11-3	TRBJ1-1	ASSPRQGTKTEAF
TRBV28	TRBJ2-7	ASSLFVEGYEQY
TRBV5-1	TRBJ2-7	ASSAGVDSRSEQY
TRBV27	TRBJ2-3	ASSLDGLAGVGTQY
TRBV20-1	TRBJ1-1	SATRGRRGTEAF
TRBV20-1	TRBJ1-5	SARVWGSNQPQH
TRBV20-1	TRBJ1-6	SASVTGLNSPLH
TRBV7-2	TRBJ2-5	ASGAGAWSGQETQY
TRBV6-2/TRBV6-3	TRBJ1-3	ASRGQQSSGNTIY
TRBV28	TRBJ1-5	AGRTAPNQPQH
TRBV24-1	TRBJ1-1	ATSNDRRAF
TRBV7-6	TRBJ2-7	ASSSETGVGEQY